This is a list of T cell receptor beta chains from one sample in a study of blood T cell repertoires in COVID-19. TCRdb's table, derived via immunoSEQ multiplex PCR, lists solely in-frame clones and lacks some. The sample holds some 59,000 clones; around nine tenths are singletons and the top ten take 3% to 5%. The specimen was peripheral blood. The receptors come from a man aged 45-65 years with acute or convalescent COVID-19. Both conserved end residues are part of each CDR3. Only some rows state a clone size, as once, few, many or a class for expanded clones.

>15|TRBJ2-4|TRBV19|-
CASSQDRATKNIQYF
>16|TRBJ2-6|TRBV2|once
CASSEMRPSGANVLTF
>14|TRBJ2-2|TRBV7-9|-
CASSLDIITGELFF
>12|TRBJ1-6|TRBV6-5|-
CASSFDRLTLHF
>16|TRBJ1-2|TRBV21-1|-
CASSPGEGYLNYGYTF
>15|TRBJ1-6|TRBV5-5|-
CASSIADSRGSPLHF
>15|TRBJ2-3|TRBV20-1|-
CSASRSLAGSDTQYF
>16|TRBJ2-5|TRBV7-2|-
CASSLRVSGEGETQYF
>16|TRBJ2-7|TRBV27|-
CASSLSGQRGTYEQYF
>15|TRBJ2-1|TRBV19|-
CASTIGTKGYNEQFF
>15|TRBJ1-2|TRBV19|-
CASSIDRAGRYGYTF
>14|TRBJ1-1|TRBV18|-
CASSLGTGMTEAFF
>15|TRBJ1-5|TRBV19|-
CASIGQGGSNQPQHF
>17|TRBJ1-2|TRBV4-1|-
CASSQVAGSDPRYGYTF
>15|TRBJ1-1|TRBV19|-
CASRRTGSMNTEAFF
>16|TRBJ2-1|TRBV5-1|-
CASSLGTSVSMNEQFF
>14|TRBJ1-2|TRBV19|-
CASSMRDTNYGYTF
>14|TRBJ1-1|TRBV2|-
CASTQTGVNTEAFF
>15|TRBJ2-2|TRBV11-2|-
CASSLLAGLTGELFF
>16|TRBJ2-2|TRBV27|-
CASSLLFSGSTGELFF
>13|TRBJ2-5|TRBV2|-
CASSDGFGETQYF
>12|TRBJ1-6|TRBV9|-
CASSERSGSLHF
>17|TRBJ2-4|TRBV9|-
CASSVDPSTGTKNIQYF
>14|TRBJ1-2|TRBV2|-
CASSRQGANYGYTF
>18|TRBJ1-4|TRBV3-1/TRBV3-2|once
CASSPGQGGSTTNEKLFF
>18|TRBJ1-2|TRBV10-3|once
CAISESGGRFRTLYGYTF
>14|TRBJ1-1|TRBV6-2/TRBV6-3|-
CASSYGGGRTEAFF
>13|TRBJ1-2|TRBV12-3/TRBV12-4|few
CASSGDSYYGYTF
>15|TRBJ1-3|TRBV9|-
CASSPRTDSGNTIYF
>16|TRBJ2-3|TRBV7-9|-
CASSPGTTQGRDTQYF
>14|TRBJ2-7|TRBV30|few
CAWSGTGGPGEQYF
>16|TRBJ2-2|TRBV6-4|-
CASSAAGQGGAGELFF
>15|TRBJ1-1|TRBV10-1|-
CASSATGTMNTEAFF